This T cell receptor beta chain stems from a study of shared clonotypes between healthy human individuals. Germline values: CDR1 GTSNPN, CDR2 SVGIG (reference sequence). V shed 2 bases and J shed 2 bases, with 19 bases lying between them. The CDR3 has 17 residues. With regard to this clone: Antigen specificity is unknown.

Overall study findings and caveats: Some naive CD4 clonotypes, about 5.5%, turned up in common across a few donors.

Assay execution proceeded at the deep level. Profiling relied on immunoSEQ multiplex PCR, and the TCRdb table lists in-frame clones only, not all of them. The sample includes approximately 2.5 million clones, 93% of them seen just once. The chain is built from TRBV30 and TRBJ1-5; a possible D gene is TRBD1 (5 bases). Sequencing was carried out using naive CD4+ T cells from PBMCs. Subset meaning: CD45RA+ positively selected. The receptor comes from a man between 18 and 29 years old in good health. Some clones in this sample may be carry-over from other donors' samples. The CDR3 loop is CAWSKKRGTERNQPQHF. CDR3 in DNA: TGTGCCTGGAGTAAAAAGAGGGGCACAGAGCGCAATCAGCCCCAGCATTTT.